This T cell receptor beta chain was sequenced for a study of cytomegalovirus exposure and HLA in healthy donors. Whole-study findings and limits: Researchers counted around 180 TCR beta chains as cytomegalovirus-associated.

The donors belonged to the roughly 110-subject validation cohort, separate from the 666-subject first cohort. The V end was cut by 5 bases, the J end by 3 bases, with 17 bases between. The CDR3 extends over 15 amino acids. CDR1 MNHEY and CDR2 SMNVEV come from the germline V gene (reference sequence). TCRdb's table, derived via immunoSEQ multiplex PCR, lists solely in-frame clones and lacks some. This sample has a few hundred thousand clones, with around 89% found just once. Comment on this clone: Its antigen is still unknown.

This TCR was recovered from a woman between 18 and 29 years old in good health and CMV-seronegative. This chain links TRBV27 with TRBJ2-7, with D possibly matching TRBD1 (6 bases). Sequencing input: PBMCs. CDR3 amino acids: CASSAQPGTSYEQYF. CDR3 in DNA: TGTGCCAGCAGTGCCCAACCCGGGACAAGCTACGAGCAGTACTTC.